This T cell receptor (beta chain) was observed in a study of early T cells in non-severe SARS-CoV-2 infection. The CDR3 contains 11 residues. Germline V gives CDR1 SGHAT, CDR2 FQNNGV. Deletions cut 5 bases from V and 7 bases from J, with 9 bases between. Notes on the study in general: CD4 and private specificities were missed by VDJdb matching, which favored anti-spike CD8 responses.

TCRdb re-analysed the 5' RACE reads in MiXCR, keeping a single row per CDR3 protein. The data show tens of thousands of distinct CDR3 sequences, roughly an eighth seen once. Concerning this clonotype: What it binds is unknown.

The sample consisted of whole blood. The chain couples TRBV11-2 to TRBJ2-7, with unresolved D. This TCR came from an adult who was a healthcare worker with PCR-confirmed SARS-CoV-2 infection or an uninfected control (not recorded which). CDR3 nucleotide sequence: TGTGCCAGCAGCCCTTTCCAAGAGCAGTACTTC. It is translated as CASSPFQEQYF.